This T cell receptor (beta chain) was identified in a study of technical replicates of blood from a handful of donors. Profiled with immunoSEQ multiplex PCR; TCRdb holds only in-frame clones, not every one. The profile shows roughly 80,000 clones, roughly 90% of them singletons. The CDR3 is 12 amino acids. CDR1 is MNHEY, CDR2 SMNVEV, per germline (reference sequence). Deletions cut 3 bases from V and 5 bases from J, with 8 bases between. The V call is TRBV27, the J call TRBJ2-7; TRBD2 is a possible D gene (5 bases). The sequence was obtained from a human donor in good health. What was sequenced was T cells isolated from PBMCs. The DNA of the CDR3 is TGTGCCAGCAGTTTGGGAGACGACGAGCAGTACTTC. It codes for CASSLGDDEQYF.